What follows are 8 T cell receptor beta chains derived from one specimen sequenced in a study of preoperative IRX-2 immunotherapy in early breast cancer. The treatment is: preoperative locoregional IRX-2 cytokine immunotherapy. TCRdb keeps only in-frame clones here, not all; method: immunoSEQ multiplex PCR. The sample lists about 98,000 clones; approximately 90% were seen once. This specimen consisted of tumor tissue, obtained after IRX-2 immunotherapy. All receptors derive from a human donor with breast cancer.

The chain carries TRBV6-8 and TRBJ1-1; D is ambiguous. Trimming removed 7 bases at V and 1 base at J, with 7 bases between. Per germline, CDR1 MNHGY and CDR2 SAAAGT. This CDR3 spans 12 amino acids. The CDR3 bases are TGTGCCAGCAATAGGGAGAACACTGAAGCTTTCTTT. Translated, it gives CASNRENTEAFF.

The V call is TRBV11-3, the J call TRBJ2-3, with D tentatively TRBD2 (5 bases). The CDR3 covers 15 residues. V was shortened by 5 bases and J by 5 bases, with 17 bases between the two germline ends. Germline values: CDR1 SGHNT, CDR2 YENEEA. Here the CDR3 reads CASSPGFGNGDTQYF. In DNA, the CDR3 is TGTGCCAGCAGCCCGGGCTTCGGGAATGGAGATACGCAGTATTTT.

This clone was counted only a few times. The rearrangement uses TRBV7-1 and TRBJ2-7, with TRBD1 identical over 8 bases. TRBV7-1 is assigned to the ORF class and has an uncertain function. Germline trimming cut 4 bases from V and 4 bases from J; bases unmatched to any gene: 6. The CDR3 has 14 residues. The CDR3: CASSLAGGQYEQYF. The CDR3, as DNA: TGTGCCAGCAGCTTGGCAGGGGGCCAATACGAGCAGTACTTC.

V gene TRBV28 combines with J gene TRBJ1-2, with a possible D match to TRBD1 (5 bases). There are 13 residues in the CDR3. The germline CDR1 and CDR2 sequences are MDHEN and SYDVKM. Deletions cut 11 bases from V and 5 bases from J, with 18 bases between. The CDR3 loop reads CASFRAQAYGYTF. The CDR3 DNA is TGTGCCTCTTTTAGGGCACAGGCGTATGGCTACACCTTC.

This clone was picked up one time. J is TRBJ1-3 and V is TRBV10-3, with 7 bases that match TRBD1. Per the germline V gene, CDR1 is ENHRY and CDR2 is SYGVKD. This CDR3 spans 16 amino acids. V lost 0 bases, J lost 0 bases, and 2 bases stayed unmatched. Here the CDR3 reads CAISESGQFSGNTIYF. The CDR3 DNA follows: TGTGCCATCAGTGAGTCGGGACAGTTCTCTGGAAACACCATATATTTT.

The chain recombines TRBV28 with TRBJ2-5; D might be TRBD1 (5 bases). V was pared by 3 bases and J by 2 bases, with 10 bases between. The CDR3 contains 14 residues. Looked up from germline, CDR1 is MDHEN and CDR2 is SYDVKM. CDR3 residues: CASSFRQLQETQYF. DNA for the CDR3: TGTGCCAGCAGTTTCCGACAGTTACAAGAGACCCAGTACTTC.

The V call is TRBV29-1, the J call TRBJ1-1; D remains unclear. Germline V gives CDR1 SQVTM, CDR2 ANQGSEA. The CDR3 is made up of 12 amino acids. The V end lost 8 bases, the J end lost 3 bases, and 13 bases lay between the germline ends. The CDR3: CSFSDTYTEAFF. The CDR3 nucleotides read TGCAGCTTCTCAGACACCTACACTGAAGCTTTCTTT.

This rearrangement joins TRBV19 to TRBJ2-1; TRBD1 is a possible D gene (5 bases). The length of the CDR3 is 14 residues. Per the germline V gene, CDR1 is LNHDA and CDR2 is SQIVND (reference sequence). V shed 5 bases and J shed 8 bases, with 16 bases lying between them. The CDR3 nucleotides read TGTGCCAGTAGTTCCCTTGGGGCACCCGATGAGCAGTTCTTC. Residues: CASSSLGAPDEQFF. Using reference TRBV19 and TRBJ2-1 for the parts outside the CDR3, the full variable domain is DGGITQSPKYLFRKEGQNVTLSCEQNLNHDAMYWYRQDPGQGLRLIYYSQIVNDFQKGDIAEGYSVSREKKESFPLTVTSAQKNPTAFYLCASSSLGAPDEQFFGPGTRLTVL.